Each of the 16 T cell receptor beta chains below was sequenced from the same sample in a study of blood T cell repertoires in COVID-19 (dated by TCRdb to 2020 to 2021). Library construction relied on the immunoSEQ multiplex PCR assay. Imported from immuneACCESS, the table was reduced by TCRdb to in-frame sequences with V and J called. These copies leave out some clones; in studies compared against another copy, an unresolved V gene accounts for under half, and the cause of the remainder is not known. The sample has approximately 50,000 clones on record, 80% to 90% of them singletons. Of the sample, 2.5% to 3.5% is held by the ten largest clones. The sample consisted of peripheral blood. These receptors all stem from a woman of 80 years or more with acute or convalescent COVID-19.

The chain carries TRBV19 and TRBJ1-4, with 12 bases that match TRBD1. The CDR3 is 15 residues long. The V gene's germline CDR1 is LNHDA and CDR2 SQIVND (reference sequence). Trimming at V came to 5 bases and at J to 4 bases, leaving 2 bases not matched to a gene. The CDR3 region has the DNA TGTGCCAGTAGTGGGACAGGGGGCCTTAATGAAAAACTGTTTTTT. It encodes CASSGTGGLNEKLFF. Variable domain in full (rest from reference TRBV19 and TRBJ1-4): DGGITQSPKYLFRKEGQNVTLSCEQNLNHDAMYWYRQDPGQGLRLIYYSQIVNDFQKGDIAEGYSVSREKKESFPLTVTSAQKNPTAFYLCASSGTGGLNEKLFFGSGTQLSVL.

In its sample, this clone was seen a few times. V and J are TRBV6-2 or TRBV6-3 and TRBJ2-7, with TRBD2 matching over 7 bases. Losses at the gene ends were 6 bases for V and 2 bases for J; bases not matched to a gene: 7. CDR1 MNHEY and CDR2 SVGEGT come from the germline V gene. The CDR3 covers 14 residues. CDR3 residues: CASSRDYTTYEQYF. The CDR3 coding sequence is TGTGCCAGCAGCAGGGACTATACAACCTACGAGCAGTACTTC.

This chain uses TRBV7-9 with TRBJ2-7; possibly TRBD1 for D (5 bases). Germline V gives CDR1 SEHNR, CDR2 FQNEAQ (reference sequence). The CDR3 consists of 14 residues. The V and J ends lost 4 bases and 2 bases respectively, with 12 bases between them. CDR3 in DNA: TGTGCCAGCAGCTCGCGACAGTTTACCTACGAGCAGTACTTC. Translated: CASSSRQFTYEQYF. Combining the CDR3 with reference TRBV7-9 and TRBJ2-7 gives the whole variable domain DTGVSQNPRHKITKRGQNVTFRCDPISEHNRLYWYRQTLGQGPEFLTYFQNEAQLEKSRLLSDRFSAERPKGSFSTLEIQRTEQGDSAMYLCASSSRQFTYEQYFGPGTRLTVT.

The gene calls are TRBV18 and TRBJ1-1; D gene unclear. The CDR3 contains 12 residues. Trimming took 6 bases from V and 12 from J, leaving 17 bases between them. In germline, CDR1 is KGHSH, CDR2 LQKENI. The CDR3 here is CASSPGEEQSFF. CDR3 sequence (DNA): TGTGCCAGCTCCCCTGGGGAGGAGCAGTCTTTCTTT.

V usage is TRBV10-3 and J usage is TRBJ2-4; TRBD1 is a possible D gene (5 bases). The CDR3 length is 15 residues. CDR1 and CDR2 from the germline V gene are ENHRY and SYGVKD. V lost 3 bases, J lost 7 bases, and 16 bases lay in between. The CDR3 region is CAISDLGLQGNIQYF. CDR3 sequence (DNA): TGTGCCATCAGTGACCTGGGGCTCCAAGGGAACATTCAGTACTTC.

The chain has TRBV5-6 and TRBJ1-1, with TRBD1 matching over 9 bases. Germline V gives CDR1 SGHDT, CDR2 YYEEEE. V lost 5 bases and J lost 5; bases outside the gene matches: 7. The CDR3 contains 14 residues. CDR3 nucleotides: TGTGCCAGCAGGTTTGGACAGGGGCGAACTGAAGCTTTCTTT. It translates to CASRFGQGRTEAFF.

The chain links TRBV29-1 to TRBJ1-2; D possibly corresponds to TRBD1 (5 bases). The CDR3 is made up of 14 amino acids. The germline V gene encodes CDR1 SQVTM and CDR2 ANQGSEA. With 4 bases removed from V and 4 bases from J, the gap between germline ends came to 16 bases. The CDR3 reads CSVGSEGVGYGYTF. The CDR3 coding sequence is TGCAGCGTTGGCAGTGAAGGGGTGGGCTATGGCTACACCTTC.

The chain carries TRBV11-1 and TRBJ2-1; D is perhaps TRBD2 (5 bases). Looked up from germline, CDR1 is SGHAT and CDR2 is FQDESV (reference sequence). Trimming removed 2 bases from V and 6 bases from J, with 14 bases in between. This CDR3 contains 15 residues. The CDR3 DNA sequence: TGTGCCAGCAGCTTACAGACTAACCGGGGCAATGAGCAGTTCTTC. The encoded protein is CASSLQTNRGNEQFF.

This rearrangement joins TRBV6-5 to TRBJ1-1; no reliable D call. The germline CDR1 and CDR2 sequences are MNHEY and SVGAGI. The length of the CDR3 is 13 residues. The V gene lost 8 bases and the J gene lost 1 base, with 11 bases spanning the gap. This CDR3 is CASYALRNTEAFF. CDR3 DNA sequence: TGTGCCAGCTATGCCCTAAGGAACACTGAAGCTTTCTTT.

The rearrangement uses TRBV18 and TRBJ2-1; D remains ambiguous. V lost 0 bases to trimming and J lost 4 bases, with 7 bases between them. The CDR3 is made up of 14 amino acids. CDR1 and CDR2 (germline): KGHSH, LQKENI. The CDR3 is CASSPPSAYNEQFF. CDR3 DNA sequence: TGTGCCAGCTCACCACCCTCCGCGTACAATGAGCAGTTCTTC.

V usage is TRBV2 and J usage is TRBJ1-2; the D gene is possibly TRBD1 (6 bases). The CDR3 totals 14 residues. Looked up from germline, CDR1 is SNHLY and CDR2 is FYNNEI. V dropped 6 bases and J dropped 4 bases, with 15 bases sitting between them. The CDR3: CASSKDGTSYGYTF. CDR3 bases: TGTGCCAGCAGCAAAGATGGGACAAGCTATGGCTACACCTTC.

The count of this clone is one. The CDR3: CAWSEVRGLNQPQHF. CDR3 nucleotides: TGTGCCTGGAGTGAAGTGAGGGGGCTAAACCAGCCCCAGCATTTT. This rearrangement joins TRBV30 to TRBJ1-5, with 7 bases identical to TRBD1. This CDR3 is built from 15 residues. CDR1 and CDR2 (germline): GTSNPN, SVGIG (reference sequence). J gave up 7 bases and V 1 base, and 10 bases lay outside the gene matches.

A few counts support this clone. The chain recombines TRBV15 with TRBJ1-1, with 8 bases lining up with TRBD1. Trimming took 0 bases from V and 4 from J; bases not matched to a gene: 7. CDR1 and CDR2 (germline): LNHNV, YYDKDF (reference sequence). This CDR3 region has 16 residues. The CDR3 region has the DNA TGTGCCACCAGCAGAGACCCGTCTACAGGGGGCACTGAAGCTTTCTTT. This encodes CATSRDPSTGGTEAFF. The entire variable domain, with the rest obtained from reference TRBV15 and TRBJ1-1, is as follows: DAMVIQNPRYQVTQFGKPVTLSCSQTLNHNVMYWYQQKSSQAPKLLFHYYDKDFNNEADTPDNFQSRRPNTSFCFLDIRSPGLGDTAMYLCATSRDPSTGGTEAFFGQGTRLTVV.

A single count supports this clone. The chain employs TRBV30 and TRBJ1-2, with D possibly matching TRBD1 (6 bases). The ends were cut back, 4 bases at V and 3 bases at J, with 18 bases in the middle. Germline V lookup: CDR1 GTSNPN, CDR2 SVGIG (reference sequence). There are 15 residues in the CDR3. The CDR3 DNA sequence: TGTGCCTGGACCCCTACGGGAGGACAGTACTATGGCTACACCTTC. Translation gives CAWTPTGGQYYGYTF.

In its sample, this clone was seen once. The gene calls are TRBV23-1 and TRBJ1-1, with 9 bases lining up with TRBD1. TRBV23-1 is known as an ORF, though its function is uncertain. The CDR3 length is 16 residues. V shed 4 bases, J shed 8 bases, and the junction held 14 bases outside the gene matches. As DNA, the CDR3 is TGCGCCAGCAGTCCCCCACCCAGGACAGGGGTCGGAGAAGCTTTCTTT. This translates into CASSPPPRTGVGEAFF.

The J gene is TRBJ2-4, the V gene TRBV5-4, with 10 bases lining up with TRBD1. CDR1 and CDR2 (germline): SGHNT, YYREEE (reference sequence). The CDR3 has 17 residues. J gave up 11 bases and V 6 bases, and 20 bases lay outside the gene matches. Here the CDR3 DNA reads TGTGCCAGCACTTCAAGAGGGACAGGGGCCCACCAAAGGGTTCAGTACTTC. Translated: CASTSRGTGAHQRVQYF.